This T cell receptor (beta chain) was obtained from a study of T cell responses to AZD1222 COVID-19 vaccine. A remark on this clone: What it binds is unknown.

Assay used: immunoSEQ multiplex PCR; TCRdb lists only in-frame clones, some missing. The table has 210,000 or so clones, about 92% seen once. General study results and limits: The study identified only a handful of AZD1222 recipients as seropositive at baseline. Unmutated variant regions are reportedly the target of nearly half of TCRs that are spike-specific. Clonal diversity was possibly underestimated, and white British individuals and females predominated among donors.

Source: peripheral blood, taken on day 0 of MenACWY control vaccination. This clonotype was sampled from an adult in good health.

CDR3 sequence reads: CASSSSRIYEQYF. The CDR3 coding sequence is TGTGCCAGCAGCTCTAGCAGAATCTACGAGCAGTACTTC. The chain is built from TRBV11-2 and TRBJ2-7; D may be TRBD2 (5 bases). The CDR3 covers 13 residues. The ends were cut back, 4 bases at V and 3 bases at J, with 10 bases in the middle. Germline V gene sequence: CDR1 SGHAT, CDR2 FQNNGV.